This T cell receptor (beta chain) was identified in a study of blood T cell repertoires in COVID-19. At the level of the study: The United States, Italy and Spain were the sources of the acute and convalescent COVID-19 samples. The cDNA or gDNA used as material had been derived from T cells, B-cell-depleted T cells, or PBMCs.

This clone was seen only once. Assay: immunoSEQ multiplex PCR; the TCRdb copy retains only in-frame clones and omits some. The table includes approximately 160,000 clones, over 70% detected once. CDR3 size: 13 residues. V dropped 4 bases and J dropped 6; count of bases not matched to a gene: 3. CDR1 and CDR2 (germline): KGHDR, SFDVKD. The sample consisted of peripheral blood. The sequence came from a woman at least 80 years old with active or convalescent COVID-19. This sequence joins TRBV24-1 and TRBJ2-3, with 7 bases lining up with TRBD1. CDR3 sequence (DNA): TGTGCCACCAGTGAAGGGGGCAGCGATACGCAGTATTTT. It specifies CATSEGGSDTQYF.